What follows are 32 T cell receptor beta chains derived from one specimen sequenced in a study of T cell repertoires in aging, cancer and after chemotherapy. TRB rearrangements spanning V, D and J were amplified using mixed TRB-A/B primers. TCRdb reanalysed the multiplex PCR reads using MiXCR and keeps one entry per CDR3 protein. Counted here are 6,500 or so distinct CDR3 sequences, around 33% occurring once; the ten biggest clones make up under 30%. Amplification of TCR beta used genomic DNA extracted from peripheral blood. Sequencing used blood. These receptor sequences come from a human donor with a blood cancer.

The rearrangement links TRBV12-3 or TRBV12-4 to TRBJ2-7; 14 positions match TRBD2. CDR3 length: 16 amino acids. V shed 1 base and J 4 bases; nucleotides not matched to a gene: 3. CDR3 DNA: TGTGCCAGCAGTTTAGGTGGGACTAGCGGGAGTTACGAGCAGTACTTC. As protein: CASSLGGTSGSYEQYF.

This chain links TRBV18 with TRBJ2-3; D is unclear. The V gene lost 3 bases and the J gene lost 3 bases, with 4 bases spanning the gap. The germline CDR1 and CDR2 sequences are KGHSH and LQKENI. The CDR3 runs to 12 residues. The CDR3 spells CASSPRTDTQYF. Here the CDR3 DNA reads TGTGCCAGCTCACCCAGGACAGATACGCAGTATTTT.

The chain uses TRBV6-5 and TRBJ1-1; D is unclear. The germline V gene encodes CDR1 MNHEY and CDR2 SVGAGI. The CDR3 is made up of 10 amino acids. V dropped 10 bases and J dropped 2 bases, with 5 bases sitting between them. CDR3 DNA sequence: TGTGCCACCGGAAACACTGAAGCTTTCTTT. Protein product: CATGNTEAFF.

In its sample, this clonotype is medium-sized. V usage is TRBV19 and J usage is TRBJ2-2; 13 bases are shared with TRBD2. In germline, CDR1 is LNHDA, CDR2 SQIVND (reference sequence). CDR3 size: 15 residues. J gave up 10 bases and V 3 bases, and 5 bases lay outside the gene matches. For the CDR3, the DNA is TGTGCCAGTAGTATCGGGACTAGCGGGACTGTGGAGCTGTTTTTT. Its protein product is CASSIGTSGTVELFF. Supplemented by reference TRBV19 and TRBJ2-2, the full variable domain reads DGGITQSPKYLFRKEGQNVTLSCEQNLNHDAMYWYRQDPGQGLRLIYYSQIVNDFQKGDIAEGYSVSREKKESFPLTVTSAQKNPTAFYLCASSIGTSGTVELFFGEGSRLTVL.

This clonotype was counted between two and nine times. V gene TRBV11-2 combines with J gene TRBJ1-2, with D unclear. Germline loops: CDR1 SGHAT, CDR2 FQNNGV. The CDR3 totals 11 residues. V was clipped by 1 base and J by 7 bases, with 4 bases between them. The CDR3 region has the DNA TGTGCCAGCAGCTTAGTTGGTGGCTACACCTTC. This sequence encodes CASSLVGGYTF.

This clonotype came up a few times. The chain has TRBV10-3 and TRBJ1-1; D gene unclear. The CDR3 consists of 13 residues. V lost 4 bases to trimming and J lost 0 bases, with 6 bases between them. Germline V gene data show CDR1 as ENHRY and CDR2 as SYGVKD. This chain's CDR3 is CAISASMNTEAFF. The CDR3 DNA is TGTGCCATCAGTGCGTCGATGAACACTGAAGCTTTCTTT.

This clonotype was found a few times. The V and J genes are TRBV6-1 and TRBJ2-3; 14 positions match TRBD2. Germline loops: CDR1 MNHNS, CDR2 SASEGT. The J segment lost 2 bases and the V segment lost 7 bases, leaving 5 bases of the junction unmatched. The CDR3 is 16 amino acids. This chain's CDR3 is CASTGTSGGHTDTQYF. In nucleotides, the CDR3 is TGTGCCAGCACCGGGACTAGCGGGGGCCACACAGATACGCAGTATTTT.

This clonotype turned up a few times. The V gene is TRBV6-2 or TRBV6-3, the J gene TRBJ2-7; 8 positions agree with TRBD2. The CDR3 extends over 14 amino acids. V shed 7 bases, J shed 3 bases, and the junction held 8 bases outside the gene matches. Germline V gives CDR1 MNHEY, CDR2 SVGEGT. The CDR3 region is CASTRVAGIYEQYF. DNA for the CDR3: TGTGCCAGCACCAGGGTAGCGGGGATCTACGAGCAGTACTTC.

This clonotype has just a few counts. The V call is TRBV7-9, the J call TRBJ2-3; tentatively, D is TRBD2 (6 bases). This CDR3 contains 12 residues. The ends were cut back, 9 bases at V and 5 bases at J, with 12 bases in the middle. Germline CDR1 and CDR2: SEHNR and FQNEAQ (reference sequence). The chain's CDR3 is CASNPRGDTQYF. The CDR3 nucleotides read TGTGCCAGTAACCCGCGGGGAGATACGCAGTATTTT.

This clonotype appeared a few times. The CDR3 reads CASSITGGSGNTIYF. The CDR3 DNA reads TGTGCCAGCAGTATCACAGGGGGTTCTGGAAACACCATATATTTT. The V gene is TRBV12-3 or TRBV12-4, the J gene TRBJ1-3; TRBD1 aligns across 8 bases. The CDR3 is made up of 15 amino acids. J lost 1 base, V lost 5 bases, and 4 bases had no gene match.

J is TRBJ1-5 and V is TRBV19, with 8 bases that match TRBD1. Germline V gene lookup returns CDR1 LNHDA and CDR2 SQIVND (reference sequence). Trimming took 7 bases from V and 6 from J; bases not matched to a gene: 8. The CDR3 covers 14 residues. CDR3: CASNSGGSSQPQHF. Written as DNA, the CDR3 is TGTGCCAGTAACTCAGGGGGCTCCAGTCAGCCCCAGCATTTT.

The gene calls are TRBV25-1 and TRBJ2-7; D remains ambiguous. V gave up 4 bases and J gave up 0 bases, with 7 bases separating them. CDR3 length: 13 amino acids. CDR1 and CDR2 (germline): MGHDK, SYGVNS. The CDR3 DNA reads TGTGCCAGCAGTGTAGGCGTCTCCTACGAGCAGTACTTC. Translating gives CASSVGVSYEQYF.

The chain has TRBV10-3 and TRBJ1-5; 7 bases align to TRBD1. V dropped 6 bases and J dropped 4; count of bases not matched to a gene: 9. The CDR3 has 15 amino acids. Germline V gene sequence: CDR1 ENHRY, CDR2 SYGVKD. The CDR3 loop reads CAIRPDRDVNQPQHF. DNA of the CDR3: TGTGCCATCAGGCCAGACAGGGACGTTAATCAGCCCCAGCATTTT.

This clonotype was seen only a few times. The V call is TRBV12-3 or TRBV12-4, the J call TRBJ2-2; D gene unclear. V lost 5 bases, J lost 5 bases, and 9 bases lay in between. The CDR3 runs 13 residues. The CDR3 spells CASSPSLTGELFF. The DNA for the CDR3 is TGTGCCAGCAGTCCATCTTTAACCGGGGAGCTGTTTTTT.

The gene calls are TRBV6-6 and TRBJ2-3; D might be TRBD2 (6 bases). Germline V gene sequence: CDR1 MNHNY, CDR2 SVGAGI (reference sequence). The V and J ends lost 6 bases and 1 base respectively, with 17 bases between them. The CDR3 sequence is 16 residues long. CDR3 loop: CASSLGGRPRTDTQYF. The CDR3 DNA is TGTGCCAGCAGCTTAGGTGGGAGGCCTCGCACAGATACGCAGTATTTT.

The chain carries TRBV24-1 and TRBJ1-2, with TRBD1 as a possible D gene (5 bases). The CDR3 consists of 12 residues. The V gene's germline CDR1 is KGHDR and CDR2 SFDVKD. V was clipped by 6 bases and J by 3 bases, with 7 bases between them. The CDR3 protein is CATSTGDYGYTF. CDR3 nucleotides: TGTGCCACCAGTACAGGAGACTATGGCTACACCTTC.

In this sample, this clonotype turned up a few times. This chain uses TRBV6-2 or TRBV6-3 with TRBJ2-5; the match to TRBD2 covers 7 bases. The CDR3 extends over 13 amino acids. The trim removed 6 bases at V and 4 bases at J, leaving 5 bases unmatched. Germline lookup yields CDR1 MNHEY and CDR2 SVGEGT. In DNA form, the CDR3 reads TGTGCCAGCAGGCAAGCGGGGTTAGAGACCCAGTACTTC. It yields the protein CASRQAGLETQYF.

The chain links TRBV7-6 to TRBJ2-7; D remains unclear. The CDR3 covers 14 residues. Germline values: CDR1 SGHVS, CDR2 FNYEAQ. The V and J ends lost 1 base and 1 base respectively, with 8 bases between them. This chain's CDR3 is CASSLGQASYEQYF. DNA for the CDR3: TGTGCCAGCAGCTTAGGCCAGGCTTCCTACGAGCAGTACTTC. The full variable domain, completed using reference TRBV7-6 and TRBJ2-7, is GAGVSQSPRYKVTKRGQDVALRCDPISGHVSLYWYRQALGQGPEFLTYFNYEAQQDKSGLPNDRFSAERPEGSISTLTIQRTEQRDSAMYRCASSLGQASYEQYFGPGTRLTVT.

V is TRBV18 and J is TRBJ2-7; possibly TRBD2 for D (5 bases). CDR1 KGHSH and CDR2 LQKENI come from the germline V gene. CDR3 length equals 15 residues. V lost 1 base to trimming and J lost 5 bases, with 15 bases between them. CDR3 protein: CASSPQLAARDEQYF. The CDR3 nucleotides are TGTGCCAGCTCACCACAGTTGGCAGCGCGGGACGAGCAGTACTTC.

In DNA form, the CDR3 reads TGTGCCTGGAGTGGCGCCCCTGGGTGGGCTGAAGCTTTCTTT. The encoded protein is CAWSGAPGWAEAFF. V is TRBV30 and J is TRBJ1-1; the D is unclear. Per germline, CDR1 GTSNPN and CDR2 SVGIG (reference sequence). The V end was cut by 1 base, the J end by 6 bases, with 15 bases between. This CDR3 contains 14 residues.

This clonotype is labeled medium-sized (0.01 to 0.1%). V gene TRBV29-1 combines with J gene TRBJ2-2, with D possibly TRBD2 on 5 matching bases. CDR1 is SQVTM, CDR2 ANQGSEA, per germline. The CDR3 spans 15 residues. Trimming cost V 6 bases and J 2 bases, with 16 bases left between them. CDR3 bases: TGCAGCGTCCGGATATCGGGGATAAACACCGGGGAGCTGTTTTTT. It codes for CSVRISGINTGELFF.

On this clonotype itself: Since a much larger clone is just one base distant, this may be a read error. The chain joins TRBV27 to TRBJ2-5, with D possibly TRBD2 on 6 matching bases. The CDR3 length is 14 residues. Trimming left V 6 bases short and J 6 bases short, with 17 bases between. Germline V gene sequence: CDR1 MNHEY, CDR2 SMNVEV (reference sequence). The CDR3: CASRPLVGGKTQYF. The CDR3 nucleotides are TGTGCCAGCAGACCGTTGGTGGGAGGCAAGACCCAGTACTTC.

The chain carries TRBV7-6 and TRBJ2-3, with D perhaps matching TRBD1 or TRBD2 (5 bases each). The CDR3 is 13 amino acids. Germline V gives CDR1 SGHVS, CDR2 FNYEAQ. V shed 6 bases and J shed 2 bases, with 9 bases lying between them. CDR3: CASSWGYTDTQYF. The CDR3 DNA reads as TGTGCCAGCAGTTGGGGGTACACAGATACGCAGTATTTT.

The genes are TRBV6-5 and TRBJ2-7; D call uncertain. The CDR3 extends over 15 amino acids. The V end lost 6 bases, the J end lost 2 bases, and 17 bases lay between the germline ends. The germline V gene encodes CDR1 MNHEY and CDR2 SVGAGI. The CDR3 sequence is CASSQELTVTYEQYF. CDR3 DNA sequence: TGTGCCAGCAGCCAAGAACTCACAGTCACCTACGAGCAGTACTTC.

In its sample, this clonotype was seen once. V usage is TRBV6-5 and J usage is TRBJ1-2; TRBD1 agrees at 10 bases. Germline assignment: CDR1 MNHEY and CDR2 SVGAGI. This CDR3 comprises 16 residues. The trim removed 6 bases at V and 10 bases at J, leaving 17 bases unmatched. CDR3: CASRLVGQGRHYNYTF. CDR3 nucleotides: TGTGCCAGCAGACTTGTGGGACAGGGGCGACACTATAACTACACCTTC.

The CDR3 sequence is CAWMWRNYGYTF. CDR3 nucleotides: TGTGCCTGGATGTGGCGGAACTATGGCTACACCTTC. V usage is TRBV30 and J usage is TRBJ1-2; D unresolved. The CDR3 extends over 12 amino acids. V was clipped by 4 bases and J by 2 bases, with 8 bases between them. Per germline, CDR1 GTSNPN and CDR2 SVGIG (reference sequence).

This clonotype was seen more than once but under ten times. V gene TRBV24-1 combines with J gene TRBJ1-2; tentatively, D is TRBD1 (6 bases). Germline CDR1 reads KGHDR; CDR2 reads SFDVKD. Trimming cost V 3 bases and J 8 bases, with 15 bases left between them. This CDR3 comprises 14 residues. CDR3 DNA sequence: TGTGCCACCAGTGATCCTACAGGGCTCGGAGGCTACACCTTC. Its translation: CATSDPTGLGGYTF.

By frequency in the sample, this clonotype is medium-sized. The chain combines TRBV11-3 with TRBJ2-1, with D perhaps assigned TRBD1 or TRBD2 (6 bases each). The germline CDR1 and CDR2 sequences are SGHNT and YENEEA. This CDR3 region has 16 residues. Trimming removed 1 base from V and 5 bases from J, with 15 bases in between. The CDR3 protein is CASSLAISGANNEQFF. CDR3 in DNA: TGTGCCAGCAGCTTAGCGATTTCGGGGGCCAACAATGAGCAGTTCTTC.

This sequence joins TRBV6-5 and TRBJ1-6; weak D call: TRBD1 (6 bases). The CDR3 has 19 amino acids. Trimming took 5 bases from V and 9 from J, leaving 29 bases between them. Germline V gene data show CDR1 as MNHEY and CDR2 as SVGAGI. CDR3 nucleotides: TGTGCCAGCAGTCCGCTGAGGGGGGCAGTCCGAGATTTTGGTTCACCCCTCCACTTT. Translated: CASSPLRGAVRDFGSPLHF.

The genes are TRBV20-1 and TRBJ1-2; 7 bases fit TRBD1. Germline CDR1 is DFQATT and CDR2 is SNEGSKA (reference sequence). This CDR3 is built from 12 residues. Losses at the gene ends were 5 bases for V and 7 bases for J; bases not matched to a gene: 7. In DNA form, the CDR3 reads TGCAGTGCTTCCCCAGACAGGGTTGGCTACACCTTC. Translated: CSASPDRVGYTF.

The chain couples TRBV7-2 to TRBJ2-2; TRBD2 agrees at 7 bases. Germline V gene sequence: CDR1 SGHTA, CDR2 FQGNSA. The CDR3 extends over 16 amino acids. With 5 bases clipped from V and 1 base from J, the junction kept 7 bases outside the gene matches. In nucleotides, the CDR3 is TGTGCCAGCAGCCCCCTGGGGACTATGAACACCGGGGAGCTGTTTTTT. Residues: CASSPLGTMNTGELFF.

This clonotype has only a few counts. The chain combines TRBV15 with TRBJ1-2; tentative D call: TRBD1 (6 bases). The ends were cut back, 3 bases at V and 6 bases at J, with 17 bases in the middle. The CDR3 loop spans 15 amino acids. From germline, CDR1 is LNHNV and CDR2 YYDKDF (reference sequence). The CDR3 bases are TGTGCCACCAGCAGGTTACTCACAGGGATAAATGGCTACACCTTC. It codes for CATSRLLTGINGYTF. The variable domain in full, with the rest retrieved from reference TRBV15 and TRBJ1-2, is DAMVIQNPRYQVTQFGKPVTLSCSQTLNHNVMYWYQQKSSQAPKLLFHYYDKDFNNEADTPDNFQSRRPNTSFCFLDIRSPGLGDTAMYLCATSRLLTGINGYTFGSGTRLTVV.